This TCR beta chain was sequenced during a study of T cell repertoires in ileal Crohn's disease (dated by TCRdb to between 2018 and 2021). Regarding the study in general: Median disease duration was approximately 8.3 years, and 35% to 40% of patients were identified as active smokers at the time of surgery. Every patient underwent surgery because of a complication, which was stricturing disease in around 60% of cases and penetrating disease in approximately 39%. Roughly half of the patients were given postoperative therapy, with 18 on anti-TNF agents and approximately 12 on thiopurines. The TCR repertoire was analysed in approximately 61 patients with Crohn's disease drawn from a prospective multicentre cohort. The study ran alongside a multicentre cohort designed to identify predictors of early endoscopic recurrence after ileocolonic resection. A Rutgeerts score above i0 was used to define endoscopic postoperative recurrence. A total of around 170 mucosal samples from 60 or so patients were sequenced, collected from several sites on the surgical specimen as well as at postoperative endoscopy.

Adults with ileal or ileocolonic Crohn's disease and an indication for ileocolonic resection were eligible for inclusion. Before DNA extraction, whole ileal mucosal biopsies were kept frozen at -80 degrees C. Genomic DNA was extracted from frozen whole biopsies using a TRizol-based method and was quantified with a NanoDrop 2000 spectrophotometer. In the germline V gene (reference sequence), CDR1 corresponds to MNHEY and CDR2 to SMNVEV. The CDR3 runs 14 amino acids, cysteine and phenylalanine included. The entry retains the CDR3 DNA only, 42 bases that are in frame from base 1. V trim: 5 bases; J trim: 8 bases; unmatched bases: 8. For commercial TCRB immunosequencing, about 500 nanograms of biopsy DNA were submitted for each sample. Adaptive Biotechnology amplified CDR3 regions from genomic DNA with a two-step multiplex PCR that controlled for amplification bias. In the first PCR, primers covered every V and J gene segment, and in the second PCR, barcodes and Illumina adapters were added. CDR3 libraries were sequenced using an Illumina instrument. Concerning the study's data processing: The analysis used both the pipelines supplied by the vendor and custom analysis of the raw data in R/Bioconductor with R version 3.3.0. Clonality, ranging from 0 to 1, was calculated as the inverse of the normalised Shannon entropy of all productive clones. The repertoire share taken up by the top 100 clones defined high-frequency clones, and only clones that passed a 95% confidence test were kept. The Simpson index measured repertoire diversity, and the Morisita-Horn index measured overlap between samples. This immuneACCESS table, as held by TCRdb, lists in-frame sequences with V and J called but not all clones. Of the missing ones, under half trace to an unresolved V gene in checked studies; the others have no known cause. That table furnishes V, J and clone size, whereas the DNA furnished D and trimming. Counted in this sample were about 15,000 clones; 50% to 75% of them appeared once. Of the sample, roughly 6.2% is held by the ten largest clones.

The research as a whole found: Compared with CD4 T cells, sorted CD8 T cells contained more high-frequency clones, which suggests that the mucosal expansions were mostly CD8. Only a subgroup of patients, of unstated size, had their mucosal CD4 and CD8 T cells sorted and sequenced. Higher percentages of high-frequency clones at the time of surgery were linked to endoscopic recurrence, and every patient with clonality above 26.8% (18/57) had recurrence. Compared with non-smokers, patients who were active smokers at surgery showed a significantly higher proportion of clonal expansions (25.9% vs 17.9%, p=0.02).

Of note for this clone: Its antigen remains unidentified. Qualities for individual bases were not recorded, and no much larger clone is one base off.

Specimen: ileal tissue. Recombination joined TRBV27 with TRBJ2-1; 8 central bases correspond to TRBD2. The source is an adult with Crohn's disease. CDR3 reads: CASSLGTRVDEQFF. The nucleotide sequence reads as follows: TGTGCCAGCAGTCTGGGGACTAGGGTCGATGAGCAGTTCTTC.